This passage covers 11 T cell receptor beta chains from one sample sequenced in a study of blood T cell repertoires in COVID-19. The protocol was immunoSEQ multiplex PCR, while the TCRdb copy is restricted to in-frame clones and leaves out a portion. This sample carries around 260,000 clones, around 87% of them seen once, and the ten largest clones take approximately 4%. Source material: peripheral blood. Receptors were obtained from a man between 18 and 35 years old with active or convalescent COVID-19.

This clone occurred a few times. The V and J genes are TRBV7-9 and TRBJ2-7, with a tentative D call TRBD2 (5 bases). The CDR3 length is 14 residues. V shed 0 bases and J shed 6 bases, with 12 bases lying between them. CDR1 and CDR2 from the germline V gene are SEHNR and FQNEAQ (reference sequence). The CDR3 DNA reads TGTGCCAGCAGCTTAGCCGGGTCCCGGGGCGAGCAGTACTTC. Its protein is CASSLAGSRGEQYF.

The chain is built from TRBV19 and TRBJ1-1; D might be TRBD1 (5 bases). V lost 4 bases, J lost 10 bases, and 22 bases lay in between. CDR1 and CDR2 from the germline V gene are LNHDA and SQIVND (reference sequence). CDR3 length: 15 residues. The CDR3 coding sequence is TGTGCCAGTAGTAACCCGCGTGAGTCGGGGGAGAGAGCTTTCTTT. This gives the protein CASSNPRESGERAFF. The variable domain in full, completed from reference TRBV19 and TRBJ1-1, reads DGGITQSPKYLFRKEGQNVTLSCEQNLNHDAMYWYRQDPGQGLRLIYYSQIVNDFQKGDIAEGYSVSREKKESFPLTVTSAQKNPTAFYLCASSNPRESGERAFFGQGTRLTVV.

The chain couples TRBV4-2 to TRBJ1-5; TRBD1 matches 10 bases. This CDR3 region has 18 residues. V lost 1 base and J lost 5; bases outside the gene matches: 11. CDR1 is LGHNA, CDR2 YNFKEQ, per germline. CDR3: CASSQGFGDRGGDQPQHF. CDR3 coding DNA: TGTGCCAGCAGCCAAGGGTTCGGGGACAGGGGAGGGGATCAGCCCCAGCATTTT.

The V and J genes are TRBV4-1 and TRBJ2-2; weak D call: TRBD1 (6 bases). V was cut by 3 bases and J by 0 bases, with 8 bases left in between. The CDR3 sequence is 15 residues long. Germline-derived CDR1 and CDR2 are MGHRA and YSYEKL. The CDR3 here is CASSQRTANTGELFF. CDR3 bases: TGCGCCAGCAGCCAGAGGACAGCGAACACCGGGGAGCTGTTTTTT.

The V gene is TRBV9, the J gene TRBJ2-1; D remains unclear. Trimming pared 2 bases from V and 8 bases from J, leaving 14 bases between. The germline CDR1 and CDR2 sequences are SGDLS and YYNGEE. CDR3 length: 14 amino acids. The CDR3 spells CASSVGLVPHEQFF. CDR3 coding DNA: TGTGCCAGCAGCGTTGGCCTCGTGCCCCATGAGCAGTTCTTC. The complete variable domain, with remaining parts taken from reference TRBV9 and TRBJ2-1, reads DSGVTQTPKHLITATGQRVTLRCSPRSGDLSVYWYQQSLDQGLQFLIQYYNGEERAKGNILERFSAQQFPDLHSELNLSSLELGDSALYFCASSVGLVPHEQFFGPGTRLTVL.

J is TRBJ2-6 and V is TRBV2; possible D gene TRBD1, 5 bases. Trimming took 3 bases from V and 3 from J, leaving 12 bases between them. The CDR3 has 16 residues. Germline CDR1 SNHLY, CDR2 FYNNEI. Here the CDR3 reads CASSELKGNGANVLTF. The DNA of the CDR3 is TGTGCCAGCAGTGAGCTGAAGGGGAATGGGGCCAACGTCCTGACTTTC.

The V call is TRBV7-9, the J call TRBJ1-2, with 7 positions matching TRBD1. V lost 3 bases to trimming and J lost 7 bases; unmatched junction nucleotides: 8. The germline V gene has CDR1 SEHNR and CDR2 FQNEAQ (reference sequence). CDR3 size: 14 residues. As DNA, the CDR3 is TGTGCCAGCAGCTTCCCTACAGGGGACAGTGGCTACACCTTC. Protein: CASSFPTGDSGYTF.

V gene TRBV2 combines with J gene TRBJ1-1; 11 positions match TRBD1. V lost 6 bases and J lost 10; bases outside the gene matches: 1. This CDR3 contains 11 residues. From germline, CDR1 is SNHLY and CDR2 FYNNEI. CDR3 in DNA: TGTGCCAGCAGGGGACAGGGGGTAGCTTTCTTT. Protein product: CASRGQGVAFF.

This sequence joins TRBV11-2 and TRBJ1-4, with unresolved D. Germline CDR1 is SGHAT and CDR2 is FQNNGV. This CDR3 spans 14 amino acids. Trimming stripped 5 bases from V and 7 bases from J, with 14 bases between. The CDR3, as DNA: TGTGCCAGCAGCGCGCTGGTCGATGGTGAAAAACTGTTTTTT. Amino acids: CASSALVDGEKLFF. Together with reference TRBV11-2 and TRBJ1-4, the CDR3 gives the full variable domain: EAGVAQSPRYKIIEKRQSVAFWCNPISGHATLYWYQQILGQGPKLLIQFQNNGVVDDSQLPKDRFSAERLKGVDSTLKIQPAKLEDSAVYLCASSALVDGEKLFFGSGTQLSVL.

The V gene is TRBV6-1, the J gene TRBJ1-1, with 10 bases that match TRBD1. J was trimmed by 8 bases and V by 2 bases; bases with no gene match: 11. Germline CDR1 reads MNHNS; CDR2 reads SASEGT. The CDR3 is 16 amino acids. CDR3 DNA sequence: TGTGCCAGCAGTGAAAAAGGGGACAGGGGATTTGAAGAAGCTTTCTTT. Protein: CASSEKGDRGFEEAFF.

The CDR3 coding sequence is TGTGCCAGCAGCCAAGGGCTCAGGGTTATGAACACTGAAGCTTTCTTT. Its protein is CASSQGLRVMNTEAFF. The chain is built from TRBV3-1 (or the pseudogene TRBV3-2) and TRBJ1-1; D is possibly TRBD1 (5 bases). Germline CDR1 is LGHDT and CDR2 is YNNKEL (reference sequence). Trimming cost V 1 base and J 0 bases, with 12 bases left between them. The CDR3 runs 16 residues.